Below, one TCR beta chain is given with its context. The antigen remains unidentified. This record belongs to a study of shared clonotypes between healthy human individuals. Deep level was the assay's run setting. TCRdb's copy holds only in-frame clones and misses some; the assay was immunoSEQ multiplex PCR. This sample carries some 2.4 million clones, approximately 94% of them seen once, and the ten largest clones take around 0.4%. Germline CDR1 and CDR2: WSHSY and SAAADI. The ends were cut back, 7 bases at V and 7 bases at J, with 14 bases in the middle. The CDR3 runs to 13 residues. General study findings and limits: With few donors, the genetic and exposure-history diversity represented was limited.

Splitting of CD4+ cells produced CD45RA+ naive and CD45RA-negative memory subsets. V gene TRBV10-2 combines with J gene TRBJ1-5; a possible D gene is TRBD1 (6 bases). The origin of this receptor is a man between 18 and 35 years old in good health. Some clones in this sample may be carry-over from other donors' samples. The sample consisted of naive CD4+ T cells from PBMCs. Noted subset: CD45RA+ positively selected. The CDR3 nucleotides read TGCGCCAGCACCTTCGGGGGCGCCCAGCCCCAGCATTTT. It translates to CASTFGGAQPQHF.